This TCR beta chain was recovered during a study of T cell responses to AZD1222 COVID-19 vaccine. Study observations and caveats: Reportedly, close to half of spike-specific TCRs are directed against unmutated variant regions.

Regarding this clone: No antigen is known for it.

The CDR3 is made up of 14 amino acids. Trimming stripped 0 bases from V and 9 bases from J, with 11 bases between. CDR1 is SNHLY and CDR2 is FYNNEI in the germline V gene. Measured with immunoSEQ multiplex PCR; TCRdb has only the in-frame clones, and not every one. The data contain over 85,000 clones, about 90% of them singletons. The sequencing here drew on peripheral blood, taken 28 days after the second AZD1222 dose. The origin of this receptor is an adult who received the AZD1222 COVID-19 vaccine. The rearrangement uses TRBV2 and TRBJ2-2; D gene uncertain. As DNA, the CDR3 is TGTGCCAGCAGTGAAGCTGCGAGGAGCAGGGAGCTGTTTTTT. This encodes CASSEAARSRELFF. The whole variable domain, remainder taken from reference TRBV2 and TRBJ2-2, is EPEVTQTPSHQVTQMGQEVILRCVPISNHLYFYWYRQILGQKVEFLVSFYNNEISEKSEIFDDQFSVERPDGSNFTLKIRSTKLEDSAMYFCASSEAARSRELFFGEGSRLTVL.